This T cell receptor beta chain was retrieved from a study of T cells in Graves' hyperthyroidism and ophthalmopathy (dated by TCRdb to between 2017 and 2020). The study in broad terms: Peripheral blood samples were taken at initial diagnosis, before any treatment was given. To identify distinguishing TCR V-J signatures, a discovery cohort of around 100 patients was used, comprising 43 with Graves' ophthalmopathy and 57 with stable Graves' hyperthyroidism. Prospective prediction of ophthalmopathy was tested in an independent validation cohort consisting of 18 to 20 hyperthyroidism patients and 17 patients who later progressed to ophthalmopathy. The 100 or so discovery patients were divided at random into training and test sets in a 7:3 ratio. In roughly six Graves' hyperthyroidism patients, the study also compared T-cell repertoires from thyroid tissue with T-cell repertoires from blood. After blood sampling, hyperthyroidism patients were treated with methimazole at a starting dose of 30 mg daily, and ophthalmopathy patients were treated with high-dose intravenous methylprednisolone. TCR Vbeta CDR3 sequencing of roughly 140 peripheral blood samples (roughly 41 ophthalmopathy, approximately 80 hyperthyroidism and approximately 17 progressor patients) is reported in the paper.

The CDR3 holds 16 amino acids from the cysteine to the phenylalanine. Only the CDR3 part of the read is kept: 48 bases, read in frame from the first base. The germline V and J ends show losses of 4 bases and 2 bases respectively, and no gene match explains 6 bases of the junction. CDR1 and CDR2 were assigned from the germline V gene (reference sequence) as DFQATT and SNEGSKA. This clonotype has only a few counts. It has no known antigen specificity. No base-level quality is on record; no much larger clone is a single base apart. The TCR beta CDR3 regions were amplified from the RNA transcripts. For the first round of RT-PCR on the TCR CDR3, the HTBI primer set was used together with the Qiagen OneStep RT-PCR kit. The libraries were constructed in a second round of multiplex PCR and then size-selected and purified. Sequencing of the libraries was done on an Illumina HiSeq2000 using paired-end 100 bp reads. In the source study's methods: SOAPnuke was used to process the raw data, with reads discarded if the reads contained adapters or uncalled bases, had a mean Phred below 15, or lacked an exact constant-primer or identifier match. COPE v1.2.5 was used to merge high-quality paired reads, and clonotypes were defined as unique nucleotide sequences. MiTCR v1.1 was used to align clonotypes to the IMGT TRBV, TRBD and TRBJ reference segments. The analysis was restricted to V-J combinations with a frequency above 0.0001, which together covered just over 99% of the repertoires. The TCS score was defined as F50 (clonal expansion) divided by E x V (chaos), with BLOSUM62-based TCRdist calculated between CDR3 peptides within each V-J. Welch's t-statistics and random forest reduced some 510 V-J features to about 13, which were used in a naive Bayes classifier (R e1071). The public reads were run again by TCRdb, first through fastp at Q25 and then through MiXCR, and only productive beta chains were kept. Rows with one shared CDR3 protein collapse into an entry with the most common genes and DNA. The authors' filters were not applied to this entry. For this sample the table gives under 400,000 distinct CDR3 sequences, of which about 25% were detected only once. Over 70% of the sample is held by the ten biggest clonotypes.

Stable Graves' hyperthyroidism was defined as the absence of progression to ophthalmopathy over 18 months of follow-up. Hyperthyroidism patients were aged 18 to 65 years and newly diagnosed, with disease duration of less than 2 months. Patients with uncontrolled infections, other autoimmune diseases, pregnancy or lactation were excluded. Clinical symptoms, serum thyroxine and TRAb, thyroid ultrasound, and orbital computed tomography formed the basis for the diagnoses. PBMCs were separated from 10 ml of fresh peripheral blood using Ficoll-Paque density gradient centrifugation. Total RNA was extracted using Trizol reagent, and RNA quality was assessed on an Agilent 2100 Bioanalyzer. Paper-wide results and their limitations: Sample size was not statistically predetermined, and investigators were not blinded to group allocation. Ophthalmopathy was separated from stable hyperthyroidism by a 13 V-J signature model, with approximately 86% sensitivity and just over 81% specificity obtained in cross-validation and 80%/75% obtained in testing. Most expanded thyroid clonotypes (frequency above 0.001) were also found in blood, which suggests that blood repertoires may mirror thyroid immune responses. In validation, the model predicted progression to ophthalmopathy a median of about 6 months before onset, with over 55% sensitivity and more than 72% specificity.

The sequencing sample was made of blood. The sequence was obtained from a middle-aged man with Graves' hyperthyroidism. Here the chain combines TRBV20-1 and TRBJ2-1; 12 central nucleotides agree with TRBD2. The nucleotide sequence reads as follows: TGCAGTGCTAAACTAGCGGGAGGCGGGGCCTACAATGAGCAGTTCTTC. The translation is CSAKLAGGGAYNEQFF.